This entry lists 23 T cell receptor beta chains sequenced from one sample in a study of cytomegalovirus exposure and HLA in healthy donors. Sequencing was performed with immunoSEQ multiplex PCR; in TCRdb, only in-frame clones are kept and a portion is missing. The sample lists approximately 170,000 clones, 85% seen once, with more than 15% in the top ten. The source material was PBMCs. Receptors originate from a man between 18 and 35 years old in good health and CMV-seropositive.

The rearrangement joins TRBV2 to TRBJ2-7, with 13 bases lining up with TRBD2. The CDR3 contains 15 residues. Trimming removed 6 bases from V and 5 bases from J; junction bases left unmatched: 7. CDR1 is SNHLY and CDR2 is FYNNEI in the germline V gene. The DNA for the CDR3 is TGTGCCAGCAGCAAGACTAGCGGGGGGCGGCACGAGCAGTACTTC. Protein: CASSKTSGGRHEQYF.

This sequence joins TRBV28 and TRBJ2-1; TRBD2 is a possible D gene (6 bases). Trimming took 3 bases from V and 8 from J, leaving 17 bases between them. This CDR3 is built from 15 residues. The germline gives CDR1 MDHEN, CDR2 SYDVKM. This chain's CDR3 is CASSFHPASVDEQFF. CDR3 bases: TGTGCCAGCAGTTTTCACCCGGCTAGCGTGGATGAGCAGTTCTTC.

This chain joins TRBV13 and TRBJ2-3; 15 nucleotides agree with TRBD2. The CDR3 loop spans 16 amino acids. The germline gives CDR1 PRHDT, CDR2 FYEKMQ (reference sequence). Germline trimming cut 5 bases from V and 3 bases from J; bases unmatched to any gene: 3. In DNA, the CDR3 is TGTGCCAGCAGCCCCGGGACTAGCGGGAGGACAGATACGCAGTATTTT. It specifies CASSPGTSGRTDTQYF.

In nucleotides, the CDR3 is TGTGCCAGCAGCTTCGGGGGAGCGGCTTTCTTT. Encoded protein: CASSFGGAAFF. The J gene is TRBJ1-1, the V gene TRBV5-4; possibly TRBD1 for D (5 bases). The CDR3 is made up of 11 amino acids. Germline-derived CDR1 and CDR2 are SGHNT and YYREEE (reference sequence). Trimming took off 2 bases at V and 11 bases at J, with 10 bases between the two ends.

The chain carries TRBV5-8 and TRBJ2-7, with no clear D. Trimming took off 3 bases at V and 4 bases at J, with 11 bases between the two ends. CDR1 is SGHTS and CDR2 is YDEGEE in the germline V gene. The CDR3 is made up of 13 amino acids. In DNA form, the CDR3 reads TGTGCCAGCAGCTGGTTTCGGAGTTACGAGCAGTACTTC. Protein sequence: CASSWFRSYEQYF. Full variable domain (outside the CDR3, taken from reference TRBV5-8 and TRBJ2-7): EAGVTQSPTHLIKTRGQQATLRCSPISGHTSVYWYQQALGLGLQFLLWYDEGEERNRGNFPPRFSGRQFPNYSSELNVNALELEDSALYLCASSWFRSYEQYFGPGTRLTVT.

This clone has just one count. The chain recombines TRBV6-1 with TRBJ1-6; D gene unclear. Trimming took off 3 bases at V and 0 bases at J, with 12 bases between the two ends. The CDR3 extends over 17 amino acids. Germline V gives CDR1 MNHNS, CDR2 SASEGT. Written as DNA, the CDR3 is TGTGCCAGCAGTGACGACATCCTGAGCTCCTATAATTCACCCCTCCACTTT. It encodes CASSDDILSSYNSPLHF.

The chain employs TRBV7-9 and TRBJ2-5; 7 bases match TRBD2. Germline V lookup: CDR1 SEHNR, CDR2 FQNEAQ (reference sequence). Germline trimming cut 3 bases from V and 3 bases from J; bases unmatched to any gene: 4. The CDR3 consists of 14 residues. The CDR3 here is CASSLMGGKETQYF. The CDR3 region has the DNA TGTGCCAGCAGCTTGATGGGGGGGAAAGAGACCCAGTACTTC. Looking up the rest from reference TRBV7-9 and TRBJ2-5 gives the full variable domain: DTGVSQNPRHKITKRGQNVTFRCDPISEHNRLYWYRQTLGQGPEFLTYFQNEAQLEKSRLLSDRFSAERPKGSFSTLEIQRTEQGDSAMYLCASSLMGGKETQYFGPGTRLLVL.

The chain carries TRBV27 and TRBJ2-7, with D perhaps TRBD1 (6 bases). Trimming took off 5 bases at V and 7 bases at J, with 18 bases between the two ends. The CDR3 totals 14 residues. Germline V gene data show CDR1 as MNHEY and CDR2 as SMNVEV (reference sequence). The CDR3 DNA follows: TGTGCCAGCAGTAACTACAGGGAAAGGAGGGAGCAGTACTTC. It translates to CASSNYRERREQYF.

The rearrangement uses TRBV5-8 and TRBJ1-4, with 8 nucleotides matching TRBD1. The germline V gene encodes CDR1 SGHTS and CDR2 YDEGEE. This CDR3 has 15 residues. The J segment lost 4 bases and the V segment lost 2 bases, leaving 4 bases of the junction unmatched. CDR3 sequence reads: CASSLQGGLNEKLFF. CDR3 nucleotide sequence: TGTGCCAGCAGCTTACAGGGGGGACTTAATGAAAAACTGTTTTTT.

This clone showed up just a few times. V and J are TRBV7-8 and TRBJ2-1; possible D gene TRBD2, 6 bases. V lost 6 bases to trimming and J lost 8 bases, with 17 bases between them. Germline loops: CDR1 SGHVS, CDR2 FQNEAQ. CDR3 length: 14 amino acids. CDR3 nucleotides: TGTGCCAGCAGTTCCTCGGGAGCCCGAGATGAGCAGTTCTTC. It yields the protein CASSSSGARDEQFF.

Here the CDR3 DNA reads TGTGCCAGCAGCTTCGTCGGGGGGCGCTGGGAGACCCAGTACTTC. The encoded protein is CASSFVGGRWETQYF. The rearrangement joins TRBV7-2 to TRBJ2-5, with a possible D match to TRBD2 (7 bases). The CDR3 loop spans 15 amino acids. The ends were cut back, 3 bases at V and 5 bases at J, with 16 bases in the middle. Germline assignment: CDR1 SGHTA and CDR2 FQGNSA.

The rearrangement links TRBV7-9 to TRBJ2-7; a possible D gene is TRBD1 (7 bases). CDR3 length: 16 residues. Germline lookup yields CDR1 SEHNR and CDR2 FQNEAQ (reference sequence). Trimming stripped 5 bases from V and 3 bases from J, with 20 bases between. The CDR3 spells CASSPYNRGGRYEQYF. The CDR3 DNA follows: TGTGCCAGCAGCCCGTATAACAGGGGAGGCCGCTACGAGCAGTACTTC.

DNA of the CDR3: TGTGCCAGTAGTATCGCTAGCGGGGGACTAAATGAGCAGTTCTTC. Protein sequence: CASSIASGGLNEQFF. V gene TRBV19 combines with J gene TRBJ2-1; 10 bases map to TRBD2. V dropped 3 bases and J dropped 7; count of bases not matched to a gene: 6. This CDR3 contains 15 residues. The germline V gene has CDR1 LNHDA and CDR2 SQIVND (reference sequence).

V usage is TRBV28 and J usage is TRBJ1-2; D perhaps matches TRBD1 (5 bases). Per germline, CDR1 MDHEN and CDR2 SYDVKM. This CDR3 region has 14 residues. V was shortened by 5 bases and J by 3 bases, with 13 bases between the two germline ends. Here the CDR3 reads CASSGGRSDYGYTF. The CDR3 region has the DNA TGTGCCAGCAGTGGGGGGAGGTCGGACTATGGCTACACCTTC.

This clone was detected only once. The chain couples TRBV4-1 to TRBJ2-3, with 8 bases lining up with TRBD1. Looked up from germline, CDR1 is MGHRA and CDR2 is YSYEKL. CDR3 length: 16 residues. J was trimmed by 3 bases and V by 6 bases; bases with no gene match: 11. CDR3 region: CASSWVPGQETDTQYF. The CDR3 DNA reads TGCGCCAGCAGTTGGGTCCCGGGACAGGAAACAGATACGCAGTATTTT.

V usage is TRBV27 and J usage is TRBJ1-1; D ambiguous. The CDR3 is made up of 17 amino acids. V was trimmed by 0 bases and J by 1 base, leaving 15 bases between them. Per germline, CDR1 MNHEY and CDR2 SMNVEV (reference sequence). The CDR3 coding sequence is TGTGCCAGCAGTTTATCCACAGTGTTGGCGGGGAACACTGAAGCTTTCTTT. Translation gives CASSLSTVLAGNTEAFF.

This clone was found once. The genes are TRBV7-9 and TRBJ1-2; possibly TRBD1 for D (6 bases). With 2 bases removed from V and 2 bases from J, the gap between germline ends came to 9 bases. CDR3 length: 14 residues. Germline loops: CDR1 SEHNR, CDR2 FQNEAQ (reference sequence). CDR3 sequence reads: CASSLNQGNYGYTF. The CDR3 DNA follows: TGTGCCAGCAGCTTAAACCAGGGGAACTATGGCTACACCTTC. The full variable domain, its missing parts supplied by reference TRBV7-9 and TRBJ1-2, is DTGVSQNPRHKITKRGQNVTFRCDPISEHNRLYWYRQTLGQGPEFLTYFQNEAQLEKSRLLSDRFSAERPKGSFSTLEIQRTEQGDSAMYLCASSLNQGNYGYTFGSGTRLTVV.

This clone was counted a few times. The rearrangement uses TRBV7-8 and TRBJ1-3, with TRBD1 as a possible D gene (5 bases). The ends were cut back, 1 base at V and 6 bases at J, with 16 bases in the middle. Germline V gene data show CDR1 as SGHVS and CDR2 as FQNEAQ. This CDR3 contains 16 residues. The CDR3 protein is CASSLEGQGILNTIYF. DNA for the CDR3: TGTGCCAGCAGCTTAGAGGGGCAGGGTATTTTAAACACCATATATTTT.

The chain couples TRBV29-1 to TRBJ2-5; D is perhaps TRBD1 (6 bases). The germline V gene has CDR1 SQVTM and CDR2 ANQGSEA. The V and J ends lost 7 bases and 1 base respectively, with 13 bases between them. The CDR3 spans 13 residues. As DNA, the CDR3 is TGCAGCGGGGTCAGGGGTTTCCAAGAGACCCAGTACTTC. Its translation is CSGVRGFQETQYF.

The J gene is TRBJ2-2, the V gene TRBV7-2; D remains unclear. Trimming took off 8 bases at V and 7 bases at J, with 11 bases between the two ends. Germline V gene lookup returns CDR1 SGHTA and CDR2 FQGNSA. This CDR3 has 12 amino acids. CDR3 amino acids: CASGERNGELFF. Written as DNA, the CDR3 is TGTGCCAGCGGCGAGCGTAACGGGGAGCTGTTTTTT.

The chain uses TRBV28 and TRBJ1-2; 11 nucleotides align to TRBD1. The CDR3 is 14 amino acids. CDR1 and CDR2 from the germline V gene are MDHEN and SYDVKM. The trim removed 7 bases at V and 8 bases at J, leaving 9 bases unmatched. The DNA for the CDR3 is TGTGCCAGCACCGACTCGGGACAGGGGGACGGCTACACCTTC. Encoded protein: CASTDSGQGDGYTF.

The chain carries TRBV2 and TRBJ2-7; 9 bases fit TRBD1. V lost 7 bases, J lost 5 bases, and 9 bases stayed unmatched. Germline lookup yields CDR1 SNHLY and CDR2 FYNNEI. The CDR3 spans 14 residues. DNA for the CDR3: TGTGCCAGCAAAGACAGGGGGATAGTTCACGAGCAGTACTTC. Its protein is CASKDRGIVHEQYF.

As DNA, the CDR3 is TGTGCCAGCAGTTTATCAGGATACAATCAGCCCCAGCATTTT. This codes for CASSLSGYNQPQHF. The rearrangement links TRBV28 to TRBJ1-5, with D unresolved. CDR1 is MDHEN and CDR2 is SYDVKM in the germline V gene. The CDR3 runs 14 residues. The V end was cut by 1 base, the J end by 3 bases, with 7 bases between.